This T cell receptor beta chain was sequenced for a study of post-analysis software for immune sequencing data. Study summary: Relapsing-remitting, secondary progressive and progressive-relapsing forms of multiple sclerosis all featured among disease courses.

On this clonotype itself: Its specificity is unknown.

Every TCR beta cDNA library bore unique molecular identifiers. Via MiXCR, TCRdb re-called the PCR reads, giving one row per CDR3 protein. Among about 810,000 distinct CDR3 sequences listed, roughly 50% were seen once. The CDR3 loop spans 14 amino acids. In germline, CDR1 is ENHRY, CDR2 SYGVKD. With 6 bases removed from V and 0 bases from J, the gap between germline ends came to 12 bases. Study-wide points: In patients, TRBV5-6, TRBV5-1 and TRBV20-1 belonged to five or six TRBV segments found more frequently than in controls.

The specimen was blood. This receptor was taken from a girl aged 10 to 17 with multiple sclerosis. V gene TRBV10-3 combines with J gene TRBJ2-7, with D perhaps matching TRBD1 (6 bases). CDR3 protein: CAIRRTANSYEQYF. The DNA for the CDR3 is TGTGCCATCAGGAGGACAGCGAACTCCTACGAGCAGTACTTC.